Following are 30 T cell receptor beta chains from one sample sequenced in a study of identical twins. MiXCR was run by TCRdb on the 5' RACE reads, yielding one entry per CDR3 protein. The sample has about 690,000 distinct CDR3 sequences; approximately 6% are singletons. The source material was naive T cells sorted from blood. These receptors were obtained from a man aged 18 to 30 in good health.

This clonotype was recorded at least ten times. The genes are TRBV28 and TRBJ2-1, with 10 positions matching TRBD2. The ends lost 9 bases at V and 4 bases at J; junction bases unmatched: 12. The CDR3 has 16 amino acids. CDR1 and CDR2 from the germline V gene are MDHEN and SYDVKM. CDR3 protein: CASQKELAGYYNEQFF. The CDR3 DNA reads as TGTGCCAGTCAGAAAGAACTAGCGGGATATTACAATGAGCAGTTCTTC.

This clonotype was counted ten times or more. The chain combines TRBV5-1 with TRBJ2-1, with D perhaps matching TRBD1 (6 bases). Germline CDR1 reads SGHRS; CDR2 reads YFSETQ. The CDR3 runs 14 residues. Trimming removed 6 bases from V and 2 bases from J, with 12 bases in between. This chain's CDR3 is CASTNTGTYNEQFF. Here the CDR3 DNA reads TGCGCCAGCACCAATACAGGGACCTACAATGAGCAGTTCTTC. The whole variable domain, filled in from reference TRBV5-1 and TRBJ2-1, reads KAGVTQTPRYLIKTRGQQVTLSCSPISGHRSVSWYQQTPGQGLQFLFEYFSETQRNKGNFPGRFSGRQFSNSRSEMNVSTLELGDSALYLCASTNTGTYNEQFFGPGTRLTVL.

This clonotype occurred many times. The chain uses TRBV28 and TRBJ1-5; 8 nucleotides align to TRBD1. Trimming at V came to 4 bases and at J to 4 bases, leaving 9 bases not matched to a gene. CDR1 is MDHEN and CDR2 is SYDVKM in the germline V gene. This CDR3 is built from 16 residues. The DNA of the CDR3 is TGTGCCAGCAGTTCTCGGACAGGGACGGTGAATCAGCCCCAGCATTTT. Translating gives CASSSRTGTVNQPQHF.

This clonotype has a count of ten or more. The CDR3 nucleotides are TGTGCCAGCAGCCTACAACCGGGACTAGCCGGCACAGATACGCAGTATTTT. Translating it yields CASSLQPGLAGTDTQYF. The V gene is TRBV7-2, the J gene TRBJ2-3; 9 positions agree with TRBD2. V shed 5 bases and J 1 base; nucleotides not matched to a gene: 10. The V gene's germline CDR1 is SGHTA and CDR2 FQGNSA. The CDR3 has 17 amino acids.

In DNA, the CDR3 is TGTGCCAGCAGTCCACTAGCGGGAGTGGTTAAAGATACGCAGTATTTT. It specifies CASSPLAGVVKDTQYF. This chain connects TRBV27 to TRBJ2-3; 11 bases line up with TRBD2. Per germline, CDR1 MNHEY and CDR2 SMNVEV (reference sequence). This CDR3 spans 16 amino acids. J was trimmed by 5 bases and V by 5 bases; bases with no gene match: 9.

This clonotype was recorded at least ten times. The chain employs TRBV5-6 and TRBJ2-7, with a possible D match to TRBD1 (6 bases). Trimming cost V 1 base and J 1 base, with 21 bases left between them. CDR1 and CDR2 from the germline V gene are SGHDT and YYEEEE. The CDR3 consists of 18 residues. The CDR3 sequence is CASSLWTNRAFMSYEQYV. The CDR3 coding sequence is TGTGCCAGCAGCTTGTGGACCAACAGGGCTTTTATGTCCTACGAGCAGTACGTC.

The chain uses TRBV19 and TRBJ2-2; D is possibly TRBD1 or TRBD2 (6 bases each). V was trimmed by 2 bases and J by 0 bases, leaving 13 bases between them. The CDR3 totals 17 residues. Per germline, CDR1 LNHDA and CDR2 SQIVND (reference sequence). DNA for the CDR3: TGTGCCAGTAGTATATGGGGGGCAGCCGCGAACACCGGGGAGCTGTTTTTT. Translated, it gives CASSIWGAAANTGELFF. Full variable domain (rest looked up from reference TRBV19 and TRBJ2-2): DGGITQSPKYLFRKEGQNVTLSCEQNLNHDAMYWYRQDPGQGLRLIYYSQIVNDFQKGDIAEGYSVSREKKESFPLTVTSAQKNPTAFYLCASSIWGAAANTGELFFGEGSRLTVL.

This clonotype has at least ten counts. This rearrangement joins TRBV7-8 to TRBJ2-1, with TRBD2 matching over 8 bases. Germline V gene data show CDR1 as SGHVS and CDR2 as FQNEAQ. The CDR3 is made up of 13 amino acids. The ends lost 2 bases at V and 9 bases at J; junction bases unmatched: 3. As DNA, the CDR3 is TGTGCCAGCAGCTTAACGCTAGCGGGTGAGCAGTTCTTC. This translates into CASSLTLAGEQFF.

This clonotype showed up many times. J is TRBJ1-2 and V is TRBV7-2, with TRBD1 matching over 9 bases. The CDR3 extends over 12 amino acids. Germline assignment: CDR1 SGHTA and CDR2 FQGNSA. Trimming removed 8 bases from V and 7 bases from J; junction bases left unmatched: 5. CDR3 sequence (DNA): TGTGCCAGCGTCCGGGACAGGGCTGGCTACACCTTC. Protein product: CASVRDRAGYTF.

The chain carries TRBV29-1 and TRBJ2-4, with 8 bases lining up with TRBD1. The CDR3 runs 13 residues. Germline V gene sequence: CDR1 SQVTM, CDR2 ANQGSEA. V was clipped by 2 bases and J by 8 bases; unmatched bases: 5. Here the CDR3 reads CSVEQGAGDIQYF. CDR3 DNA: TGCAGCGTTGAACAGGGGGCCGGAGACATTCAGTACTTC.

CDR3 sequence: CASTVGVYEQYV. CDR3 bases: TGTGCCAGCACGGTGGGAGTCTACGAGCAGTACGTC. The rearrangement links TRBV2 to TRBJ2-7, with a weak D call TRBD2 (5 bases). Germline V gene sequence: CDR1 SNHLY, CDR2 FYNNEI. The CDR3 sequence is 12 residues long. V was trimmed by 7 bases and J by 3 bases, leaving 10 bases between them.

The chain combines TRBV10-2 with TRBJ1-5; possibly TRBD1 for D (6 bases). The CDR3 is 17 residues long. V shed 1 base and J shed 5 bases, with 18 bases lying between them. In germline, CDR1 is WSHSY, CDR2 SAAADI. The CDR3 DNA reads TGCGCCAGCAGTGAGTGGTCGGCGCGAGGGGGAGATCAGCCCCAGCATTTT. Its protein product is CASSEWSARGGDQPQHF.

The chain is built from TRBV19 and TRBJ1-1, with D possibly being TRBD1 (6 bases). The CDR3 loop spans 15 amino acids. Looked up from germline, CDR1 is LNHDA and CDR2 is SQIVND (reference sequence). Trimming cost V 7 bases and J 1 base, with 16 bases left between them. CDR3 sequence (DNA): TGTGCCAGTAAATCTCCGGGACACCAGAACACTGAAGCTTTCTTT. Translated: CASKSPGHQNTEAFF.

The chain is built from TRBV12-3 or TRBV12-4 and TRBJ2-7, with 9 bases fitting TRBD2. The CDR3 sequence is 15 residues long. J lost 0 bases, V lost 4 bases, and 4 bases had no gene match. CDR3 sequence: CASSSASGASYEQYF. CDR3 coding DNA: TGTGCCAGCAGTTCGGCTAGCGGGGCCTCCTACGAGCAGTACTTC.

This clonotype was detected a few times. This sequence joins TRBV12-3 or TRBV12-4 and TRBJ2-5; TRBD2 matches at 8 bases. This CDR3 comprises 15 residues. V lost 5 bases, J lost 2 bases, and 7 bases stayed unmatched. The CDR3 region has the DNA TGTGCCAGCAGTCAGACCGGGACTAGACAAGAGACCCAGTACTTC. Its translation: CASSQTGTRQETQYF.

Many counts were recorded for this clonotype. The V and J genes are TRBV25-1 and TRBJ1-2; 9 nucleotides match TRBD1. After removal of 5 bases from V and 4 bases from J, the junction contained 11 bases not matched to a gene. This CDR3 is built from 16 residues. Germline values: CDR1 MGHDK, CDR2 SYGVNS. The CDR3, as DNA: TGTGCCAGCAGTTCTCCCCCGGGACAGGGATCCTATGGCTACACCTTC. Residues: CASSSPPGQGSYGYTF.

This chain uses TRBV12-3 or TRBV12-4 with TRBJ1-2; no reliable D call. The CDR3 is 11 residues long. Trimming removed 8 bases at V and 7 bases at J, with 11 bases between. The CDR3 spells CASGPSGGYTF. The CDR3 DNA reads TGTGCCAGCGGGCCCTCGGGTGGCTACACCTTC.

This clonotype was recorded at least ten times. The gene calls are TRBV5-4 and TRBJ2-3; 9 bases agree with TRBD1. Per the germline V gene, CDR1 is SGHNT and CDR2 is YYREEE (reference sequence). V shed 6 bases and J 4 bases; nucleotides not matched to a gene: 9. The CDR3 has 15 amino acids. The CDR3 coding sequence is TGTGCCAGCATTAATACAGGGGGCATCGCAGATACGCAGTATTTT. This gives the protein CASINTGGIADTQYF.

The V and J genes are TRBV4-2 and TRBJ2-6; 7 bases align to TRBD1. Germline V gene data show CDR1 as LGHNA and CDR2 as YNFKEQ. CDR3 length: 18 amino acids. Trimming took 4 bases from V and 1 from J; bases not matched to a gene: 10. The CDR3 region has the DNA TGTGCCAGCAGCCGATGGACAGGTGGGGCTTCTGGGGCCAACGTCCTGACTTTC. Translating gives CASSRWTGGASGANVLTF.

Many counts were recorded for this clonotype. This chain joins TRBV24-1 and TRBJ2-7, with D maybe TRBD2 (6 bases). The CDR3 length is 15 residues. CDR1 and CDR2 (germline): KGHDR, SFDVKD. Trimming took 4 bases from V and 1 from J, leaving 13 bases between them. Here the CDR3 reads CATSEGTFRSYEQYV. The DNA of the CDR3 is TGTGCCACCAGTGAGGGGACTTTTCGGTCCTACGAGCAGTACGTC.

The chain uses TRBV5-1 and TRBJ1-6, with D maybe TRBD1 (5 bases). Germline V gene lookup returns CDR1 SGHRS and CDR2 YFSETQ. V was shortened by 1 base and J by 7 bases, with 12 bases between the two germline ends. The CDR3 extends over 15 amino acids. In DNA, the CDR3 is TGCGCCAGCAGCTTGTTTGACAGAGAAAATTCACCCCTCCACTTT. It yields the protein CASSLFDRENSPLHF.

This clonotype has just a few counts. The CDR3, as DNA: TGCAGTGCTAGAGAGGGCACTGGGGCCAACGTCCTGACTTTC. Residues: CSAREGTGANVLTF. J is TRBJ2-6 and V is TRBV20-1; D unresolved. Germline V CDR1 and CDR2: DFQATT, SNEGSKA (reference sequence). This CDR3 region has 14 residues. Trimming cost V 0 bases and J 2 bases, with 5 bases left between them.

This clonotype was seen more than once but under ten times. The CDR3 nucleotides read TGTGCCAGCAGCTTATATCGGACTGGGGGAGATACGCAGTATTTT. Amino acid sequence: CASSLYRTGGDTQYF. The J gene is TRBJ2-3, the V gene TRBV7-8; D tentatively fits TRBD1 or TRBD2 (5 bases each). With 2 bases removed from V and 5 bases from J, the gap between germline ends came to 14 bases. The CDR3 totals 15 residues. CDR1 SGHVS and CDR2 FQNEAQ come from the germline V gene.

This clonotype was detected only a few times. This chain connects TRBV29-1 to TRBJ2-5; 7 bases agree with TRBD2. With V trimmed by 3 bases and J by 7 bases, 11 bases remained unmatched. The CDR3 covers 14 residues. Germline values: CDR1 SQVTM, CDR2 ANQGSEA. The CDR3 spells CSVDLAGDPVTQYF. CDR3 in DNA: TGCAGCGTTGACCTGGCGGGAGACCCGGTGACCCAGTACTTC.

This clonotype has more than one count but fewer than ten. V gene TRBV18 combines with J gene TRBJ2-5; D not certain. The CDR3 is 14 residues long. Germline V gene sequence: CDR1 KGHSH, CDR2 LQKENI. V lost 3 bases and J lost 4, with 12 bases in between. CDR3 amino acids: CASSPDLNGETQYF. The CDR3 bases are TGTGCCAGCTCACCCGACCTAAATGGAGAGACCCAGTACTTC.

V is TRBV3-1 and J is TRBJ2-6, with D uncertain. V lost 1 base to trimming and J lost 4 bases, with 14 bases between them. Germline assignment: CDR1 LGHDT and CDR2 YNNKEL (reference sequence). The CDR3 is 17 amino acids. In nucleotides, the CDR3 is TGTGCCAGCAGCCAAGGTAGAAGGGCTTCGGGGGCCAACGTCCTGACTTTC. Translated: CASSQGRRASGANVLTF.

This clonotype was seen repeatedly, ten times or more. The V gene is TRBV21-1, the J gene TRBJ2-7. TRBV21-1 is a pseudogene segment. CDR3 length: 13 amino acids. CDR3 DNA: TGTGCCAGCAGCAGTCACTGCCCCTACGAGCAGTACTTC. Its protein product is CASSSHCPYEQYF.

The gene calls are TRBV11-2 and TRBJ2-1, with TRBD2 as a possible D gene (6 bases). The CDR3 runs to 16 residues. Trimming took 5 bases from V and 0 from J, leaving 14 bases between them. Germline CDR1 is SGHAT and CDR2 is FQNNGV. The CDR3 is CASSPPPGSSYNEQFF. The CDR3 DNA is TGTGCCAGCAGCCCCCCGCCCGGGAGCTCCTACAATGAGCAGTTCTTC.

This clonotype has a count of ten or more. The chain joins TRBV18 to TRBJ1-5, with D maybe TRBD1 (6 bases). Trimming took 1 base from V and 8 from J, leaving 12 bases between them. The CDR3 runs to 14 residues. Germline CDR1 is KGHSH and CDR2 is LQKENI. CDR3 coding DNA: TGTGCCAGCTCACCACGAGGGGGTCCGGAGCCCCAGCATTTT. This sequence encodes CASSPRGGPEPQHF.

The rearrangement links TRBV29-1 to TRBJ2-1; TRBD1 matches at 8 bases. In germline, CDR1 is SQVTM, CDR2 ANQGSEA. The CDR3 runs to 13 residues. After removal of 7 bases from V and 8 bases from J, the junction contained 10 bases not matched to a gene. CDR3: CSGVGTGIDEQFF. The CDR3 DNA reads TGCAGCGGGGTAGGGACAGGAATCGATGAGCAGTTCTTC.